The clone carrying this T cell receptor (beta chain) was picked up a small number of times. What it binds is not known. The data stem from a study of cytomegalovirus exposure and HLA in healthy donors. Study outcomes and limitations: HLA-A and HLA-B allele assignments for most subjects were reportedly predicted accurately using TCR beta sequences.

The PCR ran on 60 Vbeta and 13 Jbeta primers. The data were produced by immunoSEQ multiplex PCR, yet TCRdb's version contains in-frame clones alone and is incomplete. The table has about 250,000 clones, about 66% seen once. The CDR3 is made up of 15 amino acids. With 0 bases removed from V and 2 bases from J, the gap between germline ends came to 11 bases. Germline lookup yields CDR1 SGHKS and CDR2 YYEKEE (reference sequence). The genes are TRBV5-5 and TRBJ1-1; possibly TRBD1 for D (5 bases). This sequence was found in a female donor in good health and CMV-seronegative. Material for sequencing was PBMCs. The CDR3 region is CASSLGQGTNTEAFF. The DNA of the CDR3 is TGTGCCAGCAGCTTGGGGCAGGGTACCAACACTGAAGCTTTCTTT. Full variable domain (remainder filled in from reference TRBV5-5 and TRBJ1-1): DAGVTQSPTHLIKTRGQQVTLRCSPISGHKSVSWYQQVLGQGPQFIFQYYEKEERGRGNFPDRFSARQFPNYSSELNVNALLLGDSALYLCASSLGQGTNTEAFFGQGTRLTVV.